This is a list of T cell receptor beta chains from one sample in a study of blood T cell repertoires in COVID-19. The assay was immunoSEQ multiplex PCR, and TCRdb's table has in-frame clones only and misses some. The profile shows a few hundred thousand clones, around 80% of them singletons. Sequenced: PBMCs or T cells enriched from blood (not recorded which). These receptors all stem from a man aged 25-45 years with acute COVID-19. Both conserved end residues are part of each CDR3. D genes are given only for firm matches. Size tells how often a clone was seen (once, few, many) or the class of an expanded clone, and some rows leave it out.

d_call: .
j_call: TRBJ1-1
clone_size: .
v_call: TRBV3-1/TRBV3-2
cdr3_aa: CASSQRFVMNTEAFF
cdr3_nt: TGTGCCAGCAGCCAGAGGTTCGTGATGAACACTGAAGCTTTCTTT

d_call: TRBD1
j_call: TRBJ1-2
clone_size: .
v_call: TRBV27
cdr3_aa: CASSHLRGDYGYTF
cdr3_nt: TGTGCCAGCAGTCACCTCAGGGGGGACTATGGCTACACCTTC

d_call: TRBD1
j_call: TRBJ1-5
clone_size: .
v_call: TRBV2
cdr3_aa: CASTNYRDRARQPQHF
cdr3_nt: TGTGCCAGCACTAATTACCGGGACAGGGCACGTCAGCCCCAGCATTTT

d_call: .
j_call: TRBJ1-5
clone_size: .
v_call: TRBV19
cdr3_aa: CASNTGGQPQHF
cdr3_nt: TGTGCCAGTAATACTGGAGGCCAGCCCCAGCATTTT

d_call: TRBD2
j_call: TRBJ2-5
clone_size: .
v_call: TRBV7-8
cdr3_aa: CASSSPGLAGGRGTQYF
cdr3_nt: TGTGCCAGCAGCTCACCCGGACTAGCGGGGGGGCGCGGGACCCAGTACTTC

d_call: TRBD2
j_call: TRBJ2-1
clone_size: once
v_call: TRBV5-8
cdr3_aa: CASKGLAGYNEQFF
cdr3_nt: TGTGCCAGCAAGGGACTAGCGGGTTACAATGAGCAGTTCTTC

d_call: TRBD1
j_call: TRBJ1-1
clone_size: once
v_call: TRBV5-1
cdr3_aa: CASSKTGTNTEAFF
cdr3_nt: TGCGCCAGCAGCAAGACAGGGACGAACACTGAAGCTTTCTTT

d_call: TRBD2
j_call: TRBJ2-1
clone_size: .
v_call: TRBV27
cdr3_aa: CASSFASGRNEQFF
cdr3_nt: TGTGCCAGCAGTTTCGCTAGCGGGAGGAATGAGCAGTTCTTC

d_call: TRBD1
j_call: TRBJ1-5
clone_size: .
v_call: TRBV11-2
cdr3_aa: CASSLGTGTQPQHF
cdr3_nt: TGTGCCAGCAGCTTAGGGACAGGTACGCAGCCCCAGCATTTT

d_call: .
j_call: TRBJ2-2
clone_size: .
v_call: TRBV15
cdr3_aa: CATSRELTGNTGELFF
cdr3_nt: TGTGCCACCAGCAGGGAGCTGACAGGGAACACCGGGGAGCTGTTTTTT

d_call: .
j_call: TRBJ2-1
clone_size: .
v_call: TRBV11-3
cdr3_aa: CASSLDQANNEQFF
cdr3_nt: TGTGCCAGCAGCTTAGATCAGGCTAACAATGAGCAGTTCTTC

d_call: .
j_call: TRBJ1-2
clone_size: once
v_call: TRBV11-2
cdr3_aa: CASRRIRDDYGYTF
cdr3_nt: TGTGCCAGCAGGCGAATCAGGGATGACTATGGCTACACCTTC

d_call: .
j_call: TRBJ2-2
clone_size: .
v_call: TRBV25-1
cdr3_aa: CASSELRLEGTAAGELFF
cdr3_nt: TGTGCCAGCAGTGAATTGAGGTTGGAGGGGACAGCGGCCGGGGAGCTGTTTTTT

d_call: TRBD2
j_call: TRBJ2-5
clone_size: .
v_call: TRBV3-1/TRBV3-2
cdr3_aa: CASSQEGAGRQETQYF
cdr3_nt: TGTGCCAGCAGCCAAGAAGGAGCGGGGCGACAAGAGACCCAGTACTTC

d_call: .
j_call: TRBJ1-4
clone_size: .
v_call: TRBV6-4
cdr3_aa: CASSDSAGSNEKLFF
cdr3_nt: TGTGCCAGCAGTGACTCGGCGGGGAGTAATGAAAAACTGTTTTTT